Sequencing of this T cell receptor (beta chain) was carried out in a study of T cells in Graves' hyperthyroidism and ophthalmopathy (dated by TCRdb to the late 2010s). Study-level background: A discovery cohort of approximately 97 patients, about 40 with Graves' ophthalmopathy and about 58 with stable Graves' hyperthyroidism, was used to find distinguishing TCR V-J signatures. In roughly six Graves' hyperthyroidism patients, the study also compared T-cell repertoires from thyroid tissue with T-cell repertoires from blood. Following sampling, methimazole starting at 30 mg daily was given to hyperthyroidism patients, and high-dose intravenous methylprednisolone was given to ophthalmopathy patients. The paper reports TCR Vbeta CDR3 sequencing of roughly 140 peripheral blood samples: approximately 41 ophthalmopathy, fewer than 80 hyperthyroidism and around 17 progressor patients. For training and testing, the 100 or so patients in the discovery cohort were randomly divided in a 7:3 ratio. Whether ophthalmopathy could be predicted prospectively was tested in an independent validation cohort made up of about 20 hyperthyroidism patients plus 17 patients who later progressed to ophthalmopathy.

The study excluded patients with uncontrolled infections, other autoimmune diseases, pregnancy or lactation. Diagnoses were based on clinical symptoms, serum thyroxine and TRAb, thyroid ultrasound and orbital computed tomography. Trizol reagent was used to extract total RNA, and RNA quality was then checked on an Agilent 2100 Bioanalyzer. Broader findings and caveats from the paper: A 13 V-J signature model separated ophthalmopathy from stable hyperthyroidism, with approximately 87% sensitivity and 81.08% specificity in cross-validation and 80%/75% in testing. Sample size was not statistically predetermined, and blinding of investigators to group allocation was not performed. Most expanded thyroid clonotypes (frequency above 0.001) were also found in blood, which suggests that blood repertoires may mirror thyroid immune responses. In validation, progression to ophthalmopathy was predicted by the model with around 71% sensitivity and about 72% specificity, a median of 6.5 months before onset.

Note on this clonotype: Which antigen it targets is not known. Base quality data are lacking; no much larger clone is found one base away.

TCR beta CDR3 regions were amplified from RNA transcripts. The TCR CDR3 was subjected to a first round of RT-PCR using the HTBI primer set and the Qiagen OneStep RT-PCR kit. Libraries were constructed in a second round of multiplex PCR, after which size selection and purification were performed. Sequencing of the libraries was done on an Illumina HiSeq2000 using paired-end 100 bp reads. Per the original workflow: SOAPnuke was used to process the raw data, removing reads that contained adapters or uncalled bases, had a mean Phred below 15, or lacked an exact match to the constant primer or identifier. High-quality paired reads were merged with COPE v1.2.5, and unique nucleotide sequences were defined as clonotypes. MiTCR v1.1 was used to align clonotypes to the IMGT TRBV, TRBD and TRBJ reference segments. Only V-J combinations with frequency above 0.0001, covering about 99% of repertoires, were analysed. A TCS score was defined as the ratio of F50 (clonal expansion) to E x V (chaos), with BLOSUM62-based TCRdist applied between CDR3 peptides within each V-J. Welch's t-statistics and random forest reduced approximately 520 V-J features to 10 to 15, which were used in a naive Bayes classifier (R e1071). Thyroid-blood repertoire similarity was quantified with the Morisita-Horn index. TCRdb reworked the public reads: Q25 trimming with fastp, MiXCR clone assembly, productive beta chains retained. One record per CDR3 amino acid sequence lists the most common genes and DNA. TCRdb, rather than the study authors, made the V and J calls. The sample data list 450,000 to 700,000 distinct CDR3 sequences, and just over 45% of these were observed just once. 15% to 20% of the sample is held by the ten biggest clonotypes.

Reading the germline V gene (reference sequence) gives CDR1 SEHNR and CDR2 FQNEAQ. Including cysteine and phenylalanine, the CDR3 has 15 amino acids. The CDR3 DNA has 45 bases and is translated from base 1. V is cut by 10 bases and J by 11 bases, and the space between the germline ends is 27 bases. The clonotype was recovered from an adult woman with Graves' disease, either hyperthyroidism or ophthalmopathy (not recorded which). Sequenced: peripheral blood or thyroid tissue (not recorded which). The chain links TRBV7-9 with TRBJ1-5, with no D gene named confidently. In nucleotides, the sequence is TGTGCCATCAGTGATGACCGGGCCGACGTAGGGACCCAGCATTTT. Translated, this gives CAISDDRADVGTQHF.